This T cell receptor beta chain came from a study of blood T cell repertoires in COVID-19. The length of the CDR3 is 18 residues. Authors' processing steps: Reference gene primer amplification yielded estimated nucleated cell counts. Produced via immunoSEQ multiplex PCR; TCRdb's table is partial and in-frame only. V and J calls plus clone size are reproduced from that table; the DNA served to infer D and trimming. In the table there are around 380,000 clones, approximately 77% of which are singletons. This sequence originates from a human donor with acute or convalescent COVID-19. The donor label of this sample is uncertain. V gene TRBV21-1 combines with J gene TRBJ2-7; TRBD2 was called by the table and not checked on the DNA. TRBV21-1 is a recognized pseudogene. Sequencing used peripheral blood. CDR3 residues: CASSKGTPSRPVIYEQYF. In DNA form, the CDR3 reads TGTGCCAGCAGCAAAGGGACTCCCTCCCGACCCGTTATCTACGAGCAGTACTTC.